One and the same sample provided the 30 T cell receptor beta chains below, sequenced in a study of T cells in Graves' hyperthyroidism and ophthalmopathy. The CDR3 regions of TCR beta were amplified from RNA transcripts. Primed by the HTBI set, a first-round RT-PCR was run on the TCR CDR3. TCRdb recomputed calls from the multiplex PCR reads with MiXCR, one row per CDR3 protein. Of approximately 700,000 distinct CDR3 sequences in the sample, roughly 45% were seen once. Sequencing used peripheral blood or thyroid tissue (not recorded which). All receptors derive from an adult man with Graves' disease, either hyperthyroidism or ophthalmopathy (not recorded which).

Many counts were recorded for this clonotype. This chain connects TRBV2 to TRBJ1-5; D possibly corresponds to TRBD1 (6 bases). Germline CDR1 SNHLY, CDR2 FYNNEI. Trimming took 7 bases from V and 6 from J, leaving 13 bases between them. The CDR3 is 13 residues long. DNA of the CDR3: TGTGCCAGCACTCTGGGGGCCGGTCAGCCCCAGCATTTT. Its protein is CASTLGAGQPQHF.

The rearrangement uses TRBV20-1 and TRBJ1-1, with 11 bases fitting TRBD1. The CDR3 consists of 16 residues. Germline assignment: CDR1 DFQATT and CDR2 SNEGSKA (reference sequence). The V gene end was trimmed by 3 bases and the J gene end by 1 base; junction bases not matched to a gene: 7. CDR3 sequence: CSARIGTGGGNTEAFF. For the CDR3, the DNA is TGCAGTGCTAGGATTGGGACAGGGGGAGGGAACACTGAAGCTTTCTTT.

The rearrangement uses TRBV6-1 and TRBJ2-2; D possibly uses TRBD1 or TRBD2 (5 bases each). The CDR3 sequence is 15 residues long. The germline CDR1 and CDR2 sequences are MNHNS and SASEGT. The V and J ends lost 8 bases and 1 base respectively, with 14 bases between them. This chain's CDR3 is CASCVGTENTGELFF. The CDR3 DNA follows: TGTGCCAGCTGCGTAGGGACGGAGAACACCGGGGAGCTGTTTTTT.

This clonotype was recorded many times. The CDR3 loop reads CASSVGQETQYF. DNA of the CDR3: TGTGCCAGCAGCGTAGGACAAGAGACCCAGTACTTC. The chain recombines TRBV9 with TRBJ2-5; D not certain. Germline lookup yields CDR1 SGDLS and CDR2 YYNGEE. The CDR3 is 12 amino acids. V lost 0 bases and J 2 bases, leaving 2 bases between the germline ends.

Comment on this clonotype: The DNA is left out, because the CDR3 cannot be placed on it with certainty; the CDR3 is given as TCRdb lists it. J is TRBJ2-2 and V is TRBV6-5; the D call in the table, TRBD2, was not verified against the DNA. The V gene's germline CDR1 is MNHEY and CDR2 SVGAGI. The CDR3 is 13 residues long, ends included. The chain's CDR3 is CASSYSLARSCFF.

This chain connects TRBV24-1 to TRBJ2-5; no clear D. CDR3 length: 10 amino acids. CDR1 and CDR2 (germline): KGHDR, SFDVKD. V was shortened by 4 bases and J by 11 bases, with 7 bases between the two germline ends. The CDR3 sequence: CATSEWGQYF. CDR3 in DNA: TGTGCCACCAGTGAGTGGGGACAGTACTTC.

This clonotype was detected a few times. The V gene is TRBV5-4, the J gene TRBJ1-1, with 7 bases identical to TRBD1. The CDR3 consists of 14 residues. CDR1 and CDR2 from the germline V gene are SGHNT and YYREEE (reference sequence). The V gene end was trimmed by 4 bases and the J gene end by 4 bases; junction bases not matched to a gene: 7. The CDR3 loop is CASSRGGEGTEAFF. DNA for the CDR3: TGTGCCAGCAGCCGAGGGGGCGAGGGCACTGAAGCTTTCTTT.

This clonotype was found many times. The genes are TRBV10-3 and TRBJ1-1, with a possible D match to TRBD1 (5 bases). Trimming cost V 7 bases and J 4 bases, with 13 bases left between them. This CDR3 has 13 amino acids. Germline V lookup: CDR1 ENHRY, CDR2 SYGVKD. CDR3 coding DNA: TGTGCCATCACGGGGGACGGTGGCACTGAAGCTTTCTTT. It is translated as CAITGDGGTEAFF.

V is TRBV7-2 and J is TRBJ2-7; 9 bases agree with TRBD1. This CDR3 contains 15 residues. The V gene end was trimmed by 6 bases and the J gene end by 3 bases; junction bases not matched to a gene: 9. Germline lookup yields CDR1 SGHTA and CDR2 FQGNSA. The CDR3 is CASSYRTGELYEQYF. In DNA form, the CDR3 reads TGTGCCAGCAGTTACAGGACAGGGGAACTCTACGAGCAGTACTTC.

The table lists this clonotype with a few counts. This chain uses TRBV2 with TRBJ2-2, with 9 bases that match TRBD1. The CDR3 is 15 amino acids. V trimming: 6 bases; J trimming: 7 bases; junction bases outside the gene matches: 9. The germline gives CDR1 SNHLY, CDR2 FYNNEI. CDR3 sequence reads: CASREGTGSVGELFF. The CDR3 DNA is TGTGCCAGCAGGGAGGGGACAGGGTCAGTCGGGGAGCTGTTTTTT.

The J gene is TRBJ2-3, the V gene TRBV25-1, with 14 bases matching TRBD2. The CDR3 loop spans 18 amino acids. Trimming cost V 1 base and J 5 bases; bases outside gene matches: 8. CDR1 and CDR2 from the germline V gene are MGHDK and SYGVNS. Here the CDR3 reads CASSELGLAGVGKDTQYF. DNA for the CDR3: TGTGCCAGCAGTGAATTGGGACTAGCGGGAGTTGGAAAAGATACGCAGTATTTT.

The chain links TRBV29-1 to TRBJ1-1, with a possible D match to TRBD1 (5 bases). Germline CDR1 and CDR2: SQVTM and ANQGSEA. CDR3 length equals 12 residues. Written as DNA, the CDR3 is TGCAGTCAGGGCTCGGGGAACACTGAAGCTTTCTTT. This codes for CSQGSGNTEAFF.

There are a few counts of this clonotype. The chain carries TRBV6-1 and TRBJ1-1, with D perhaps matching TRBD1 (6 bases). Trimming stripped 5 bases from V and 1 base from J, with 11 bases between. CDR3 length: 14 residues. Germline assignment: CDR1 MNHNS and CDR2 SASEGT. This CDR3 is CASSYGGQNTEAFF. In DNA, the CDR3 is TGTGCCAGCAGTTACGGGGGACAGAACACTGAAGCTTTCTTT.

V and J are TRBV6-5 and TRBJ1-1; D is perhaps TRBD1 (6 bases). The CDR3 sequence is 14 residues long. Deletions cut 7 bases from V and 4 bases from J, with 16 bases between. Germline values: CDR1 MNHEY, CDR2 SVGAGI. The CDR3 DNA follows: TGTGCCAGCACCGGGACAACCTCAGGCACTGAAGCTTTCTTT. Its translation: CASTGTTSGTEAFF.

The rearrangement links TRBV6-1 to TRBJ2-5, with 7 bases that match TRBD1. Trimming at V came to 4 bases and at J to 2 bases, leaving 10 bases not matched to a gene. CDR3 length: 16 residues. Germline loops: CDR1 MNHNS, CDR2 SASEGT. The DNA for the CDR3 is TGTGCCAGCAGTGCTAGACAGGGAATTCTTCAAGAGACCCAGTACTTC. It encodes CASSARQGILQETQYF.

This clonotype has only a few counts. Written as DNA, the CDR3 is TGTGCCAGCAGGGGGACAGGGGACACTGAAGCTTTCTTT. Its protein product is CASRGTGDTEAFF. J is TRBJ1-1 and V is TRBV28, with TRBD1 matching 10 bases. The CDR3 extends over 13 amino acids. The trim removed 6 bases at V and 3 bases at J, leaving 1 base unmatched. Germline-derived CDR1 and CDR2 are MDHEN and SYDVKM.

This chain links TRBV15 with TRBJ1-4, with TRBD1 matching 8 bases. CDR1 and CDR2 from the germline V gene are LNHNV and YYDKDF (reference sequence). There are 14 residues in the CDR3. The V and J ends lost 5 bases and 10 bases, in that order; junction bases with no gene match: 9. CDR3 sequence reads: CATSVVQGDGKLFF. The CDR3 DNA sequence: TGTGCCACCAGCGTTGTACAGGGGGATGGAAAACTGTTTTTT. Variable domain in full (rest from reference TRBV15 and TRBJ1-4): DAMVIQNPRYQVTQFGKPVTLSCSQTLNHNVMYWYQQKSSQAPKLLFHYYDKDFNNEADTPDNFQSRRPNTSFCFLDIRSPGLGDTAMYLCATSVVQGDGKLFFGSGTQLSVL.

The table lists this clonotype with many counts. The J gene is TRBJ1-1, the V gene TRBV29-1, with no clear D. CDR3 length: 14 residues. Germline V lookup: CDR1 SQVTM, CDR2 ANQGSEA. V dropped 0 bases and J dropped 4 bases, with 12 bases sitting between them. CDR3 nucleotides: TGCAGCGTTGAAGAGCATGAGGGTGTCACTGAAGCTTTCTTT. Protein product: CSVEEHEGVTEAFF.

The chain has TRBV7-9 and TRBJ1-1; D is unresolved. CDR1 is SEHNR and CDR2 is FQNEAQ in the germline V gene (reference sequence). This CDR3 has 13 residues. Trimming stripped 2 bases from V and 7 bases from J, with 11 bases between. CDR3 protein: CASSLSRPDEAFF. The CDR3 region has the DNA TGTGCCAGCAGCTTAAGTCGTCCAGATGAAGCTTTCTTT.

This clonotype was counted a few times. The rearrangement joins TRBV15 to TRBJ2-2; 11 bases fit TRBD2. This CDR3 has 20 residues. J was trimmed by 1 base and V by 0 bases; bases with no gene match: 10. Germline CDR1 LNHNV, CDR2 YYDKDF (reference sequence). Here the CDR3 reads CATSRDPLAGGPLNTGELFF. Here the CDR3 DNA reads TGTGCCACCAGCAGAGATCCGCTAGCGGGAGGCCCTCTGAACACCGGGGAGCTGTTTTTT. The full variable domain, with the rest looked up from reference TRBV15 and TRBJ2-2, is DAMVIQNPRYQVTQFGKPVTLSCSQTLNHNVMYWYQQKSSQAPKLLFHYYDKDFNNEADTPDNFQSRRPNTSFCFLDIRSPGLGDTAMYLCATSRDPLAGGPLNTGELFFGEGSRLTVL.

This clonotype came up once. The rearrangement uses TRBV7-8 and TRBJ2-5; D perhaps matches TRBD1 (5 bases). The CDR3 extends over 12 amino acids. From germline, CDR1 is SGHVS and CDR2 FQNEAQ. V lost 3 bases, J lost 7 bases, and 9 bases lay in between. CDR3 bases: TGTGCCAGCAGCTTCGCCCAGGGGACCCAGTACTTC. Translating gives CASSFAQGTQYF.

V usage is TRBV2 and J usage is TRBJ1-6; D might be TRBD1 (5 bases). V was clipped by 4 bases and J by 5 bases, with 9 bases between them. The germline V gene has CDR1 SNHLY and CDR2 FYNNEI. CDR3 size: 14 residues. CDR3 amino acids: CASSGDSDNSPLHF. CDR3 bases: TGTGCCAGCAGTGGCGACAGCGATAATTCACCCCTCCACTTT.

This clonotype was observed once. This chain joins TRBV29-1 and TRBJ2-7, with TRBD1 identical over 9 bases. Germline V CDR1 and CDR2: SQVTM, ANQGSEA. Unmatched junction bases numbered 4, after V lost 8 bases and J lost 2 bases. The CDR3 loop spans 12 amino acids. The CDR3 loop reads CSPRTGAYEQYF. CDR3 DNA: TGCAGCCCCCGGACAGGGGCCTACGAGCAGTACTTC.

This clonotype was found many times. This chain joins TRBV29-1 and TRBJ1-2; D perhaps matches TRBD1 (5 bases). Deletions cut 1 base from V and 5 bases from J, with 14 bases between. The CDR3 contains 14 residues. Germline CDR1 and CDR2: SQVTM and ANQGSEA. For the CDR3, the DNA is TGCAGCGTTGAAGTAACGGGGCCTGGTTATGGCTACACCTTC. It codes for CSVEVTGPGYGYTF.

This clonotype was observed a handful of times. It may be a read error: a sequence one base away is much more abundant. The chain carries TRBV6-5 and TRBJ2-7, with D possibly TRBD1 on 6 matching bases. Germline V gives CDR1 MNHEY, CDR2 SVGAGI. CDR3 size: 11 residues. Written as DNA, the CDR3 is TGTGCCGGCAGTGAGGGGGACGAGCAGTACTTC. It translates to CAGSEGDEQYF.

This clonotype has just one count. This sequence may be a read error, since a much larger clone differs from it by one base. CDR3 region: CSAGGTAGEQYF. CDR3 sequence (DNA): TGCAGCGCAGGGGGGACAGCTGGCGAGCAGTACTTC. The chain recombines TRBV29-1 with TRBJ2-7; possible D gene TRBD1, 7 bases. Deletions cut 7 bases from V and 6 bases from J, with 16 bases between. Germline CDR1 is SQVTM and CDR2 is ANQGSEA. This CDR3 has 12 residues.

The chain uses TRBV25-1 and TRBJ1-6; D not resolved. V was cut by 5 bases and J by 5 bases, with 13 bases left in between. This CDR3 contains 15 residues. Germline V CDR1 and CDR2: MGHDK, SYGVNS. The DNA of the CDR3 is TGTGCCAGCAGTAAGGCGGCAGCTGATAATTCACCCCTCCACTTT. This encodes CASSKAAADNSPLHF.

This clonotype came up once. One junction end disagrees with the germline gene, perhaps due to a read error. The J gene is TRBJ1-4, the V gene TRBV7-9; 8 bases are shared with TRBD1. The CDR3 spans 13 residues. Germline V gene sequence: CDR1 SEHNR, CDR2 FQNEAQ (reference sequence). The CDR3 coding sequence is TGTGCCAGCAGCCGTCGGGTAGCACAGGGGGACCATTTT. This translates into CASSRRVAQGDHF.

Note on this clonotype: One base away lies a much larger clone, so this may be a sequencing read error. The CDR3 spells CAISERWEGQPQHF. CDR3 DNA: TGTGCCATCAGTGAACGGTGGGAGGGTCAGCCCCAGCATTTT. This sequence joins TRBV10-3 and TRBJ1-5; D is undetermined. From germline, CDR1 is ENHRY and CDR2 SYGVKD. This CDR3 has 14 amino acids. V gave up 3 bases and J gave up 6 bases, with 12 bases separating them.

This chain uses TRBV7-4 with TRBJ2-7, with 9 positions matching TRBD1. CDR3 length equals 15 residues. J was trimmed by 3 bases and V by 1 base; bases with no gene match: 4. Per the germline V gene, CDR1 is SGHVT and CDR2 is SQSDAQ. Here the CDR3 reads CASSLVGTGFYEQYF. CDR3 DNA sequence: TGTGCCAGCAGCTTAGTGGGGACAGGGTTCTACGAGCAGTACTTC.